This T cell receptor (beta chain) was recorded in a study of identical twins. Study-wide results and limits: Model-predicted out-of-frame TCR alpha sharing fell below observed values in monozygotic twins.

This CDR3 is built from 13 residues. Germline V gene data show CDR1 as SQVTM and CDR2 as ANQGSEA. Deletions cut 6 bases from V and 5 bases from J, with 16 bases between. Note on this clonotype: Its target is not known.

Each CDR3 protein gets one entry after TCRdb re-called the 5' RACE reads with MiXCR. Of 700,000 or so distinct CDR3 sequences listed, over 8.5% are singletons. Another study also made use of these data, one on yellow fever vaccine responses in identical twins.

The J gene is TRBJ1-1, the V gene TRBV29-1, with D perhaps matching TRBD1 (5 bases). The sample taken for sequencing was PBMCs. This receptor was obtained from a woman between 18 and 29 years old in good health. The CDR3 sequence: CSVAPGGWTEAFF. In DNA form, the CDR3 reads TGCAGCGTGGCCCCCGGGGGTTGGACTGAAGCTTTCTTT.